The 2 T cell receptor beta chains in this list originate from one sample, sequenced in a study of T cell changes during pregnancy in multiple sclerosis (dated by TCRdb to between 2019 and 2020). Receptors were amplified or captured by the immunoSEQ multiplex PCR assay. In its TCRdb copy, this immuneACCESS table keeps in-frame sequences only and misses some clones. Where compared with another copy, unresolved V genes explain less than half of these, and the others have no known cause. For this sample there are around 64,000 clones; 92% appear just once. Roughly 0.29% of the sample belongs to the ten largest clones. The input for sequencing was CD4+ T cells from peripheral blood mononuclear cells, taken after pregnancy. Source of these receptors: a female donor with multiple sclerosis, enrolled in a pregnancy study.

This chain uses TRBV2 with TRBJ2-5, with 8 positions matching TRBD1. This CDR3 comprises 12 residues. CDR1 and CDR2 from the germline V gene are SNHLY and FYNNEI. J lost 5 bases, V lost 9 bases, and 5 bases had no gene match. The CDR3 sequence: CASDRGSETQYF. Written as DNA, the CDR3 is TGTGCCAGTGACAGGGGATCGGAGACCCAGTACTTC.

This clone was seen just once. This chain joins TRBV6-4 and TRBJ2-3, with 9 bases lining up with TRBD2. The CDR3 runs to 16 residues. V was pared by 2 bases and J by 2 bases, with 5 bases of the junction left unmatched. CDR1 and CDR2 from the germline V gene are MRHNA and SNTAGT. In DNA form, the CDR3 reads TGTGCCAGCAGTGACGTAGCGGGGGCCCTCACAGATACGCAGTATTTT. It encodes CASSDVAGALTDTQYF.